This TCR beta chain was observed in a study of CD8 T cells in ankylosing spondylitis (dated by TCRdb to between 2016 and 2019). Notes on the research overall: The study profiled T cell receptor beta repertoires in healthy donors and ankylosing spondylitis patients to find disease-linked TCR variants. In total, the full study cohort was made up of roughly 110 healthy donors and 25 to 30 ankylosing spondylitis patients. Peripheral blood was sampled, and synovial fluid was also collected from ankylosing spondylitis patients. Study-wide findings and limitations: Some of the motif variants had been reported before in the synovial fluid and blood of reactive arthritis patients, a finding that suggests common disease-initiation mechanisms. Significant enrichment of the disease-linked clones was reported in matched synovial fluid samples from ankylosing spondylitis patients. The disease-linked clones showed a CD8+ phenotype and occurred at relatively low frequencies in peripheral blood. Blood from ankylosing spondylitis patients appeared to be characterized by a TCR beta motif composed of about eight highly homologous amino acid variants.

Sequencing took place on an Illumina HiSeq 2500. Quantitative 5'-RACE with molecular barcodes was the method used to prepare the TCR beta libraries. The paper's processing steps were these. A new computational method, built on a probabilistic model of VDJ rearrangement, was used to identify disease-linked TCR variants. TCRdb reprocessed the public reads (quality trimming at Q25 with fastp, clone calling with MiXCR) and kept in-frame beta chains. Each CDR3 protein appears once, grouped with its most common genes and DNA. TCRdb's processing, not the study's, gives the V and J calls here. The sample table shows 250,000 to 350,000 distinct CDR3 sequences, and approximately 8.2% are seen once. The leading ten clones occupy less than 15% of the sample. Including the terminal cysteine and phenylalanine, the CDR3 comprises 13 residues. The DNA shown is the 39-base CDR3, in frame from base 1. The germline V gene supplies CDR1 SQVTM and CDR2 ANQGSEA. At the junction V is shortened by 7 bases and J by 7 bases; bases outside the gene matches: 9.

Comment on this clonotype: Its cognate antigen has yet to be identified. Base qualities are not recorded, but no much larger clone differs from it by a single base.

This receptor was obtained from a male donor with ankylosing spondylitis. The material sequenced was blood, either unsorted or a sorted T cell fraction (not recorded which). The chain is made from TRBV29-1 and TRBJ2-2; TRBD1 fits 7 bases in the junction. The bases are TGCAGCGCCGGGGACAGTTACCTCGGGGAGCTGTTTTTT. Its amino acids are CSAGDSYLGELFF.